These 23 T cell receptor beta chains came from one sample sequenced in a study of PD-1 blockade in mismatch repair-deficient tumors. Assay: immunoSEQ multiplex PCR; the TCRdb copy retains only in-frame clones and omits some. The sample lists some 120,000 clones; about 85% were seen once. The material sequenced was peripheral blood, taken 44 weeks after starting pembrolizumab. These receptors came from an adult with mismatch repair-deficient cancer.

The DNA for the CDR3 is TGCGCCAGCAGCCAAGCGGCGCGGAGGAATGAGCAGTTCTTC. The encoded protein is CASSQAARRNEQFF. The V call is TRBV4-1, the J call TRBJ2-1, with a weak D call TRBD2 (5 bases). Trimming took off 1 base at V and 7 bases at J, with 11 bases between the two ends. Germline-derived CDR1 and CDR2 are MGHRA and YSYEKL. The CDR3 spans 14 residues.

The chain couples TRBV28 to TRBJ2-7; no clear D gene. The CDR3 is 11 amino acids. V was clipped by 5 bases and J by 4 bases, with 6 bases between them. Germline values: CDR1 MDHEN, CDR2 SYDVKM. CDR3 DNA: TGTGCCAGCAGTCTTAAATACGAGCAGTACTTC. Protein product: CASSLKYEQYF.

The chain employs TRBV7-8 and TRBJ2-1; TRBD2 agrees at 7 bases. V shed 5 bases and J 4 bases; nucleotides not matched to a gene: 11. The germline V gene encodes CDR1 SGHVS and CDR2 FQNEAQ. CDR3 length: 16 residues. DNA for the CDR3: TGTGCCAGCAGCGTTAGCGGGCCAACATATTACAATGAGCAGTTCTTC. Translating it yields CASSVSGPTYYNEQFF.

This rearrangement joins TRBV9 to TRBJ2-5; TRBD2 aligns across 9 bases. The CDR3 covers 17 residues. Looked up from germline, CDR1 is SGDLS and CDR2 is YYNGEE. Trimming took 3 bases from V and 3 from J; bases not matched to a gene: 12. The CDR3 sequence: CASSAHYSGSGEETQYF. The CDR3 DNA is TGTGCCAGCAGCGCCCACTATAGCGGGAGCGGGGAAGAGACCCAGTACTTC. The whole variable domain, filled in from reference TRBV9 and TRBJ2-5, reads DSGVTQTPKHLITATGQRVTLRCSPRSGDLSVYWYQQSLDQGLQFLIQYYNGEERAKGNILERFSAQQFPDLHSELNLSSLELGDSALYFCASSAHYSGSGEETQYFGPGTRLLVL.

The rearrangement uses TRBV9 and TRBJ1-5; TRBD1 is a possible D gene (6 bases). Germline CDR1 and CDR2: SGDLS and YYNGEE. V was trimmed by 4 bases and J by 2 bases, leaving 10 bases between them. The CDR3 is 14 amino acids. The CDR3 protein is CASSLGGGNQPQHF. The CDR3 DNA reads TGTGCCAGCAGCTTAGGGGGGGGCAATCAGCCCCAGCATTTT.

V and J are TRBV5-1 and TRBJ2-5, with D hard to call. The germline gives CDR1 SGHRS, CDR2 YFSETQ. With 0 bases removed from V and 5 bases from J, the gap between germline ends came to 8 bases. There are 13 residues in the CDR3. The CDR3 DNA follows: TGCGCCAGCAGCTTGGTATCTCGGGAGACCCAGTACTTC. The encoded protein is CASSLVSRETQYF.

The V call is TRBV6-6, the J call TRBJ2-3; D may be TRBD1 (5 bases). The CDR3 is 14 amino acids. The germline V and J ends were trimmed by 5 bases and 6 bases, with 15 bases remaining between them. Germline CDR1 reads MNHNY; CDR2 reads SVGAGI (reference sequence). CDR3 loop: CASSLQGNWDTQYF. CDR3 bases: TGTGCCAGCAGTCTCCAGGGTAATTGGGATACGCAGTATTTT.

The chain recombines TRBV6-1 with TRBJ2-1; 10 bases fit TRBD1. V gave up 4 bases and J gave up 6 bases; unmatched junction bases: 3. In germline, CDR1 is MNHNS, CDR2 SASEGT. CDR3 length: 14 amino acids. The CDR3 DNA is TGTGCCAGCAGTGGACAGGGGGCTAGCAATGAGCAGTTCTTC. Protein: CASSGQGASNEQFF.

The chain recombines TRBV28 with TRBJ1-5, with D uncertain. Trimming left V 4 bases short and J 4 bases short, with 26 bases between. Per germline, CDR1 MDHEN and CDR2 SYDVKM. The length of the CDR3 is 19 residues. The CDR3 nucleotides read TGTGCCAGCAGTTCGGGTCGAACCCAGTTCGGACGGCAGAATCAGCCCCAGCATTTT. Protein product: CASSSGRTQFGRQNQPQHF.

The genes are TRBV6-5 and TRBJ1-5; D is unclear. This CDR3 comprises 13 residues. V lost 5 bases to trimming and J lost 5 bases, with 10 bases between them. Looked up from germline, CDR1 is MNHEY and CDR2 is SVGAGI. The CDR3 protein is CASSTWIHQPQHF. The CDR3 DNA reads as TGTGCCAGCAGTACTTGGATACATCAGCCCCAGCATTTT.

The V and J genes are TRBV19 and TRBJ2-7; 15 bases line up with TRBD2. The germline V gene has CDR1 LNHDA and CDR2 SQIVND (reference sequence). V dropped 6 bases and J dropped 7; count of bases not matched to a gene: 13. This CDR3 spans 17 amino acids. The CDR3 is CASSRRSGLAGGGEQYF. Here the CDR3 DNA reads TGTGCCAGTAGCCGCAGATCGGGACTAGCGGGAGGCGGGGAGCAGTACTTC.

The V and J genes are TRBV5-1 and TRBJ2-7; no reliable D call. Germline CDR1 SGHRS, CDR2 YFSETQ. The CDR3 loop spans 12 amino acids. V lost 2 bases and J lost 6, with 9 bases in between. CDR3 bases: TGCGCCAGCAGCTTAGACCAAGCCGAGCAGTACTTC. This sequence encodes CASSLDQAEQYF. Combining the CDR3 with reference TRBV5-1 and TRBJ2-7 gives the whole variable domain KAGVTQTPRYLIKTRGQQVTLSCSPISGHRSVSWYQQTPGQGLQFLFEYFSETQRNKGNFPGRFSGRQFSNSRSEMNVSTLELGDSALYLCASSLDQAEQYFGPGTRLTVT.

This clone appeared a single time. DNA for the CDR3: TGTGCCAGCAGCTTAGAACGGGGGGGCCGGAGCGGGGAGCTGTTTTTT. Protein sequence: CASSLERGGRSGELFF. This chain joins TRBV7-6 and TRBJ2-2; 8 bases fit TRBD2. The ends lost 1 base at V and 7 bases at J; junction bases unmatched: 8. CDR1 is SGHVS and CDR2 is FNYEAQ in the germline V gene. The CDR3 runs to 16 residues.

This chain joins TRBV2 and TRBJ2-2; no clear D. The CDR3 runs to 11 residues. Deletions cut 6 bases from V and 7 bases from J, with 6 bases between. CDR1 SNHLY and CDR2 FYNNEI come from the germline V gene. CDR3: CASRKSGELFF. The CDR3 bases are TGTGCCAGCAGAAAAAGCGGGGAGCTGTTTTTT.

The V gene is TRBV7-8, the J gene TRBJ1-1; D is unresolved. This CDR3 contains 16 residues. With 8 bases removed from V and 4 bases from J, the gap between germline ends came to 23 bases. From germline, CDR1 is SGHVS and CDR2 FQNEAQ. CDR3 loop: CASQLQRLGSGTEAFF. As DNA, the CDR3 is TGTGCCAGCCAACTACAACGTCTTGGGTCGGGCACTGAAGCTTTCTTT.

The chain recombines TRBV9 with TRBJ1-1; 7 bases map to TRBD1. V lost 3 bases to trimming and J lost 1 base; unmatched junction nucleotides: 9. The length of the CDR3 is 16 residues. From germline, CDR1 is SGDLS and CDR2 YYNGEE. The CDR3, as DNA: TGTGCCAGCAGCGCCCAGGGGGGACACTCGAACACTGAAGCTTTCTTT. As protein: CASSAQGGHSNTEAFF. The entire variable domain, with the rest obtained from reference TRBV9 and TRBJ1-1, is as follows: DSGVTQTPKHLITATGQRVTLRCSPRSGDLSVYWYQQSLDQGLQFLIQYYNGEERAKGNILERFSAQQFPDLHSELNLSSLELGDSALYFCASSAQGGHSNTEAFFGQGTRLTVV.

This sequence joins TRBV27 and TRBJ2-3, with D perhaps TRBD1 (6 bases). V lost 10 bases, J lost 3 bases, and 11 bases lay in between. CDR1 and CDR2 from the germline V gene are MNHEY and SMNVEV (reference sequence). There are 12 residues in the CDR3. CDR3 DNA: TGTGCCACCCGCAGGGGAACAGATACGCAGTATTTT. It encodes CATRRGTDTQYF.

The V call is TRBV4-2, the J call TRBJ2-1, with a possible D match to TRBD1 (5 bases). The V gene lost 2 bases and the J gene lost 5 bases, with 16 bases spanning the gap. Germline V gene data show CDR1 as LGHNA and CDR2 as YNFKEQ. The CDR3 has 16 amino acids. CDR3 in DNA: TGTGCCAGCAGCCAAAGTCCCCATGGGGCGAACAATGAGCAGTTCTTC. Its translation is CASSQSPHGANNEQFF.

CDR3 nucleotide sequence: TGTGCCAGCAGCTTAGGGGGGAGGAACACTGAAGCTTTCTTT. Protein product: CASSLGGRNTEAFF. The chain combines TRBV7-3 with TRBJ1-1, with D possibly TRBD1 on 5 matching bases. Germline loops: CDR1 SGHTA, CDR2 FQGTGA. Between the trimmed V and J ends, which lost 2 bases and 1 base, there was a span of 8 bases. The CDR3 consists of 14 residues.

The chain is built from TRBV18 and TRBJ2-7; 11 bases map to TRBD2. The CDR3 is made up of 16 amino acids. The trim removed 0 bases at V and 1 base at J, leaving 2 bases unmatched. Germline CDR1 reads KGHSH; CDR2 reads LQKENI. The CDR3 loop is CASSPPGTSGSYEQYF. CDR3 in DNA: TGTGCCAGCTCACCACCCGGGACTAGCGGATCCTACGAGCAGTACTTC.

The chain has TRBV30 and TRBJ2-4; D ambiguous. CDR3 length: 14 residues. Germline CDR1 GTSNPN, CDR2 SVGIG (reference sequence). V was pared by 4 bases and J by 2 bases, with 12 bases between. The CDR3 reads CAWNEEGTKNIQYF. The CDR3 DNA reads as TGTGCCTGGAATGAGGAAGGGACCAAAAACATTCAGTACTTC. The full variable domain, in which reference TRBV30 and TRBJ2-4 provide the parts outside the CDR3, is SQTIHQWPATLVQPVGSPLSLECTVEGTSNPNLYWYRQAAGRGLQLLFYSVGIGQISSEVPQNLSASRPQDRQFILSSKKLLLSDSGFYLCAWNEEGTKNIQYFGAGTRLSVL.

This chain uses TRBV7-9 with TRBJ2-7; 7 bases map to TRBD1. Unmatched junction bases numbered 10, after V lost 8 bases and J lost 3 bases. CDR1 is SEHNR and CDR2 is FQNEAQ in the germline V gene (reference sequence). This CDR3 has 14 residues. The CDR3 loop reads CASRRTGKSYEQYF. The CDR3 DNA reads TGTGCCAGCCGACGGACAGGAAAAAGCTACGAGCAGTACTTC.

This clone was recorded only once. The chain links TRBV12-5 to TRBJ2-5; 7 nucleotides match TRBD2. V gave up 2 bases and J gave up 2 bases; unmatched junction bases: 8. This CDR3 is built from 16 residues. Germline V CDR1 and CDR2: LGHNT, FRNRAP. For the CDR3, the DNA is TGTGCTAGTGGTTTGCCCGGACTAGGGGCACAAGAGACCCAGTACTTC. Translation: CASGLPGLGAQETQYF.